This T cell receptor (beta chain) comes out of a study of shared clonotypes between healthy human individuals. In the CD4+ fraction, cells were divided into CD45RA+ naive and CD45RA-negative memory subsets. CDR1 and CDR2 (germline): SGHTA, FQGNSA. The CDR3 runs to 12 residues. V was pared by 5 bases and J by 1 base, with 5 bases between. For every subset, genomic DNA was evenly distributed across several immunoSEQ plates. Source study methods: Owing to the provision of junction-only sequences devoid of quality scores by immunoSEQ, filtering differed. The data were produced by immunoSEQ multiplex PCR, yet TCRdb's version contains in-frame clones alone and is incomplete. V and J calls and clone size follow that table, whereas D and trimming were derived from the DNA. Of about 640,000 clones listed, around 72% are singletons. A word on this clone: The antigen is not known. Additional DNA sequences in this sample encode the identical CDR3.

Study results and limitations: Four donors held 5% to 5.5% of naive CD4 clonotypes in common.

Sequences were obtained from memory CD4+ T cells sorted from blood. This sample's subset: CD45RA-negative fraction. This chain connects TRBV7-2 to TRBJ1-1; D is undetermined. The sequence came from a woman in her thirties in good health. The CDR3 region is CASSLENTEAFF. In DNA form, the CDR3 reads TGTGCCAGCAGCCTAGAGAACACTGAAGCTTTCTTT.